The next 16 T cell receptor beta chains were all read from a single sample in a study of beta chain features in type 1 diabetes. Expressed TCRB transcripts were sequenced, since all the RNA that had been isolated was reverse transcribed. The method was immunoSEQ multiplex PCR; TCRdb's version includes in-frame clones alone and lacks a portion of them. The sample contains around 300,000 clones, approximately 15% of which appear only once. Which antigens these TCRs recognize remains unknown. Study conclusions and caveats: People with Type 1 diabetes carried modestly yet significantly shorter TCRB CDR3s in all four CD4+ subsets.

The sequenced sample was naive CD4+ T cells from blood. These receptors all come from a man aged 18 to 30 with type 1 diabetes.

A single count supports this clone. V gene TRBV19 combines with J gene TRBJ2-3; possible D gene TRBD2, 6 bases. V lost 5 bases, J lost 11 bases, and 23 bases lay in between. Germline CDR1 reads LNHDA; CDR2 reads SQIVND (reference sequence). The CDR3 totals 15 residues. This CDR3 is CASSPNRDSAEEQYF. The CDR3 DNA follows: TGTGCCAGTAGTCCAAACCGGGACTCCGCTGAGGAGCAGTATTTT. The full variable domain, in which reference TRBV19 and TRBJ2-3 provide the parts outside the CDR3, is DGGITQSPKYLFRKEGQNVTLSCEQNLNHDAMYWYRQDPGQGLRLIYYSQIVNDFQKGDIAEGYSVSREKKESFPLTVTSAQKNPTAFYLCASSPNRDSAEEQYFGPGTRLTVL.

There are a few counts of this clone. The rearrangement links TRBV10-3 to TRBJ2-1; 9 bases line up with TRBD2. V lost 8 bases to trimming and J lost 9 bases; unmatched junction nucleotides: 8. Germline CDR1 is ENHRY and CDR2 is SYGVKD. This CDR3 region has 13 residues. Written as DNA, the CDR3 is TGTGCCATCTGGCAGGGACTAGCTACTGAGCAGTTCTTC. Protein sequence: CAIWQGLATEQFF.

This clone was counted between two and nine times. The chain links TRBV7-2 to TRBJ1-6; D remains unclear. Looked up from germline, CDR1 is SGHTA and CDR2 is FQGNSA. V was trimmed by 5 bases and J by 12 bases, leaving 14 bases between them. The CDR3 contains 13 residues. In DNA form, the CDR3 reads TGTGCCAGCAGCGACGGGTCCCGGGAACCCCTCCACTTT. Its protein product is CASSDGSREPLHF.

The chain couples TRBV30 to TRBJ1-5; unclear D gene. The CDR3 is 13 amino acids. Germline values: CDR1 GTSNPN, CDR2 SVGIG (reference sequence). Trimming removed 0 bases at V and 3 bases at J, with 6 bases between. The CDR3 loop reads CAWSVDYNQPQHF. The CDR3 bases are TGTGCCTGGAGTGTAGACTACAATCAGCCCCAGCATTTT.

This clone was detected only a few times. CDR3: CASRRTGSLSYGYTF. The CDR3 DNA reads as TGTGCCAGCAGAAGGACAGGGTCACTCTCCTATGGCTACACCTTC. V and J are TRBV27 and TRBJ1-2, with 8 bases aligning to TRBD1. The germline V gene encodes CDR1 MNHEY and CDR2 SMNVEV (reference sequence). The CDR3 length is 15 residues. V shed 6 bases and J 4 bases; nucleotides not matched to a gene: 10.

This chain joins TRBV19 and TRBJ1-1; TRBD1 agrees at 8 bases. With V trimmed by 6 bases and J by 5 bases, 20 bases remained unmatched. Germline lookup yields CDR1 LNHDA and CDR2 SQIVND (reference sequence). The CDR3 totals 18 residues. The CDR3 DNA sequence: TGTGCCAGTAGCAGGGACCCCGGACAGGGACTTCGTGAAACTGAAGCTTTCTTT. Its protein is CASSRDPGQGLRETEAFF.

This clone was seen a handful of times. The rearrangement links TRBV7-2 to TRBJ1-2; 9 nucleotides line up with TRBD1. Germline lookup yields CDR1 SGHTA and CDR2 FQGNSA. The CDR3 has 12 residues. The J segment lost 14 bases and the V segment lost 5 bases, leaving 9 bases of the junction unmatched. CDR3 sequence reads: CASSLVPGQGTF. CDR3 nucleotide sequence: TGTGCCAGCAGCCTCGTCCCGGGACAGGGAACCTTC. Complete variable domain (other parts from reference TRBV7-2 and TRBJ1-2): GAGVSQSPSNKVTEKGKDVELRCDPISGHTALYWYRQSLGQGLEFLIYFQGNSAPDKSGLPSDRFSAERTGGSVSTLTIQRTQQEDSAVYLCASSLVPGQGTFGSGTRLTVV.

This clone has more than one count but fewer than ten. The chain links TRBV7-2 to TRBJ2-5; TRBD2 might be the D (5 bases). The CDR3 sequence is 15 residues long. Germline CDR1 SGHTA, CDR2 FQGNSA. The V end lost 8 bases, the J end lost 4 bases, and 20 bases lay between the germline ends. CDR3 amino acids: CASYSLNPRGETQYF. The CDR3 DNA reads as TGTGCCAGCTACAGCTTAAATCCTCGGGGAGAGACCCAGTACTTC.

This clone appeared a few times. The chain uses TRBV7-9 and TRBJ1-2; 7 bases agree with TRBD1. The J segment lost 3 bases and the V segment lost 7 bases, leaving 5 bases of the junction unmatched. Per germline, CDR1 SEHNR and CDR2 FQNEAQ (reference sequence). The CDR3 contains 13 residues. CDR3 nucleotide sequence: TGTGCCAGCATCTGGGACAGTCACTATGGCTACACCTTC. Its translation: CASIWDSHYGYTF.

This rearrangement joins TRBV19 to TRBJ1-4; D unclear. Per the germline V gene, CDR1 is LNHDA and CDR2 is SQIVND (reference sequence). The CDR3 contains 12 residues. V lost 9 bases and J 3 bases, leaving 8 bases between the germline ends. CDR3 protein: CASANSNEKLFF. CDR3 nucleotides: TGTGCCAGCGCGAATTCTAATGAAAAACTGTTTTTT.

This clone turned up a few times. The chain recombines TRBV6-5 with TRBJ1-2; 7 bases fit TRBD1. This CDR3 region has 10 residues. After removal of 5 bases from V and 14 bases from J, the junction contained 5 bases not matched to a gene. In germline, CDR1 is MNHEY, CDR2 SVGAGI. CDR3 sequence (DNA): TGTGCCAGCAGTCGACAGGGCCAAACCTTC. It specifies CASSRQGQTF.

V usage is TRBV7-2 and J usage is TRBJ1-1; possible D gene TRBD1, 6 bases. Trimming removed 7 bases at V and 0 bases at J, with 15 bases between. CDR1 and CDR2 (germline): SGHTA, FQGNSA. The CDR3 has 15 amino acids. Here the CDR3 DNA reads TGTGCCAGCACCAAGACAGGTTCTATGAACACTGAAGCTTTCTTT. Amino acids: CASTKTGSMNTEAFF.

The chain employs TRBV7-9 and TRBJ2-7; 8 bases fit TRBD2. V was pared by 1 base and J by 3 bases, with 8 bases of the junction left unmatched. CDR1 SEHNR and CDR2 FQNEAQ come from the germline V gene (reference sequence). This CDR3 contains 16 residues. The CDR3 sequence is CASSLDTGGPSYEQYF. As DNA, the CDR3 is TGTGCCAGCAGCTTAGATACGGGAGGGCCGAGCTACGAGCAGTACTTC.

The chain recombines TRBV5-6 with TRBJ2-7; the match to TRBD1 covers 8 bases. Germline CDR1 SGHDT, CDR2 YYEEEE. The ends lost 1 base at V and 5 bases at J; junction bases unmatched: 5. CDR3 length equals 14 residues. The CDR3 DNA is TGTGCCAGCAGCTTGAGGGCAGGGGGCAACGAGCAGTACTTC. Its protein product is CASSLRAGGNEQYF.

V gene TRBV5-1 combines with J gene TRBJ2-1, with 9 nucleotides matching TRBD1. This CDR3 is 17 amino acids long. The J segment lost 9 bases and the V segment lost 0 bases, leaving 13 bases of the junction unmatched. Per the germline V gene, CDR1 is SGHRS and CDR2 is YFSETQ. The CDR3 DNA sequence: TGCGCCAGCAGCTTGGCCCCCAGGACAGGGGCCCCCGGTGAGCAGTTCTTC. It encodes CASSLAPRTGAPGEQFF.

V and J are TRBV7-2 and TRBJ2-5, with 8 bases lining up with TRBD2. Germline-derived CDR1 and CDR2 are SGHTA and FQGNSA. The CDR3 spans 15 residues. Trimming cost V 7 bases and J 2 bases; bases outside gene matches: 9. CDR3 nucleotide sequence: TGTGCCAGCACCCAAGCGGGGGAGATACAAGAGACCCAGTACTTC. Protein sequence: CASTQAGEIQETQYF.